This record covers a single T cell receptor beta chain. Its antigen remains unknown. This sample was taken from a study of CD4 T cells in relation to SARS-CoV-2 and coronaviruses. Study overall: The negative reference was HIV-1 Nef peptide pool or peptide-free culture.

Before the COVID-19 pandemic, during about 2011-2019, CD4+ T cells were taken from unexposed donors. Isolation of CD4+ T cells took place after about eleven days in culture. The table came from immunoSEQ multiplex PCR; TCRdb's copy has only in-frame clones and leaves some out. This sample has about 26,000 clones; just under 75% occur once, and the top ten carry around a fifth. In germline, CDR1 is SGHNT, CDR2 YYREEE (reference sequence). This CDR3 has 14 amino acids. With 2 bases removed from V and 0 bases from J, the gap between germline ends came to 6 bases. The rearrangement uses TRBV5-4 and TRBJ2-4; unclear D gene. The receptor was derived from a human donor in good health. Sequenced material: CD4+ T cells from PBMCs, cultured in vitro. This CDR3 is CASSFLGAKNIQYF. The CDR3 DNA sequence: TGTGCCAGCAGCTTCCTGGGAGCCAAAAACATTCAGTACTTC.